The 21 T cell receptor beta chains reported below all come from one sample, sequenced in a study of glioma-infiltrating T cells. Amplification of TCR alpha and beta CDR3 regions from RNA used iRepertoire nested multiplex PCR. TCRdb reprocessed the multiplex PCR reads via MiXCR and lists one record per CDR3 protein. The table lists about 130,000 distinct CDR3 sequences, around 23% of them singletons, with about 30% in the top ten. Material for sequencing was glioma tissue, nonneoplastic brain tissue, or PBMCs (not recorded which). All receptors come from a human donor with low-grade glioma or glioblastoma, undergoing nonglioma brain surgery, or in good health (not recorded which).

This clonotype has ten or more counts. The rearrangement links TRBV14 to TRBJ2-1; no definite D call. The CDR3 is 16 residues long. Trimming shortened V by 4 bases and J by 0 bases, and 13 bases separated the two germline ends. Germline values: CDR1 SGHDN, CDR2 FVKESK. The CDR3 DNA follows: TGTGCCAGCAGCCGAAGACACCAGAGCTCCTACAATGAGCAGTTCTTC. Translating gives CASSRRHQSSYNEQFF. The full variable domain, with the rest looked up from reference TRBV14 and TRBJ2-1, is EAGVTQFPSHSVIEKGQTVTLRCDPISGHDNLYWYRRVMGKEIKFLLHFVKESKQDESGMPNNRFLAERTGGTYSTLKVQPAELEDSGVYFCASSRRHQSSYNEQFFGPGTRLTVL.

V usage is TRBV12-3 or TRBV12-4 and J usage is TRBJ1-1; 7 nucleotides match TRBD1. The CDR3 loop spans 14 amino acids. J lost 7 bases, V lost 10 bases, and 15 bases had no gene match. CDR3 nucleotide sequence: TGTGCCATCAGGATGGGACAGCATTTAGGTGAAGCTTTCTTT. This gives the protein CAIRMGQHLGEAFF.

CDR3 in DNA: TGTGCCAGCAGCTTAGGCTCTGGGATGAACACTGAAGCTTTCTTT. Residues: CASSLGSGMNTEAFF. The rearrangement joins TRBV7-9 to TRBJ1-1, with D unresolved. V lost 1 base and J 0 bases, leaving 9 bases between the germline ends. Per germline, CDR1 SEHNR and CDR2 FQNEAQ (reference sequence). This CDR3 comprises 15 residues. Drawing the rest from reference TRBV7-9 and TRBJ1-1, the complete variable domain is DTGVSQNPRHKITKRGQNVTFRCDPISEHNRLYWYRQTLGQGPEFLTYFQNEAQLEKSRLLSDRFSAERPKGSFSTLEIQRTEQGDSAMYLCASSLGSGMNTEAFFGQGTRLTVV.

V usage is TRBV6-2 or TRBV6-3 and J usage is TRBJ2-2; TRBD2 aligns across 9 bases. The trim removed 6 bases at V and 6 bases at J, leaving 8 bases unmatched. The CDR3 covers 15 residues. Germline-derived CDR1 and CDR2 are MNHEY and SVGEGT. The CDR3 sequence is CASRRASGVAGELFF. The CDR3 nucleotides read TGTGCCAGCAGACGCGCTAGCGGGGTCGCCGGGGAGCTGTTTTTT.

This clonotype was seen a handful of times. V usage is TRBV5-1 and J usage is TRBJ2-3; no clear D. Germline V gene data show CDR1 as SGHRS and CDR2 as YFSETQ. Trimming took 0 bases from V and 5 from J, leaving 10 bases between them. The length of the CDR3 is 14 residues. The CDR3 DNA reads TGCGCCAGCAGCTTGGGAGTGGTTGGAGATACGCAGTATTTT. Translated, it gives CASSLGVVGDTQYF.

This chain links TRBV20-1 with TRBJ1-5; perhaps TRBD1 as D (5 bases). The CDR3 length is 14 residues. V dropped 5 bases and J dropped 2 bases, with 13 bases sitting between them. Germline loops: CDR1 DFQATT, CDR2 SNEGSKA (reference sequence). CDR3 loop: CSALIQEGNQPQHF. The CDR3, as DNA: TGCAGTGCTCTAATACAGGAAGGCAATCAGCCCCAGCATTTT.

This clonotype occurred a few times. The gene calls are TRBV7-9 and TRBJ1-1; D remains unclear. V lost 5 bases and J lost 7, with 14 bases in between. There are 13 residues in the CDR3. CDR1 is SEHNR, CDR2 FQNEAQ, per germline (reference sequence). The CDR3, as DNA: TGTGCCAGCAGCCGAGCCTCGGCTCTTGAAGCTTTCTTT. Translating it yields CASSRASALEAFF.

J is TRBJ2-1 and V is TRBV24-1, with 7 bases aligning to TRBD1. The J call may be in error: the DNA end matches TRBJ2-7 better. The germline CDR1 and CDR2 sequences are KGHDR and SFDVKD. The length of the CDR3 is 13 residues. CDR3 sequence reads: CATSEGGYNEQYF. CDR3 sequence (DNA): TGTGCCACCAGTGAAGGGGGCTACAATGAGCAGTACTTC.

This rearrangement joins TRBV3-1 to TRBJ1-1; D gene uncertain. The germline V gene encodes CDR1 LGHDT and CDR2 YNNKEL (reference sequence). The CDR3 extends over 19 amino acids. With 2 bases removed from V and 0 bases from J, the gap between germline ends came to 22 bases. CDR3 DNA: TGTGCCAGCAGCCAATATTCGGTTGGGAGCCGGATGATGAACACTGAAGCTTTCTTT. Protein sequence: CASSQYSVGSRMMNTEAFF. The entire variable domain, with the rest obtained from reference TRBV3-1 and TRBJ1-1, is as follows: DTAVSQTPKYLVTQMGNDKSIKCEQNLGHDTMYWYKQDSKKFLKIMFSYNNKELIINETVPNRFSPKSPDKAHLNLHINSLELGDSAVYFCASSQYSVGSRMMNTEAFFGQGTRLTVV.

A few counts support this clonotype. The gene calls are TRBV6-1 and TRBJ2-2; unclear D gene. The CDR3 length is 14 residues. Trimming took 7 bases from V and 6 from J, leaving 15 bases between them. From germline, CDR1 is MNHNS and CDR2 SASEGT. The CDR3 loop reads CASMDIKGAGELFF. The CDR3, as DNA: TGTGCCAGCATGGATATCAAAGGCGCCGGGGAGCTGTTTTTT.

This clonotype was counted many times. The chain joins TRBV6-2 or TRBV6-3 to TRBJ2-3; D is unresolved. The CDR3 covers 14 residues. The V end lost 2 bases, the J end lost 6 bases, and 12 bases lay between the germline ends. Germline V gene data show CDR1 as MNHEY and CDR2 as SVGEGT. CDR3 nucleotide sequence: TGTGCCAGCAGTTACCTATCCAAGCAGGATACGCAGTATTTT. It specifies CASSYLSKQDTQYF.

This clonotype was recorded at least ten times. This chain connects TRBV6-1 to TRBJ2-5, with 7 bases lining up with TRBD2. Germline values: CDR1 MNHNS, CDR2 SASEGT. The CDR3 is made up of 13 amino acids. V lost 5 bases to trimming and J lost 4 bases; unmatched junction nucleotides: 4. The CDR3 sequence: CASSRAGLETQYF. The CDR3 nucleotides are TGTGCCAGCAGTAGAGCGGGGTTAGAGACCCAGTACTTC.

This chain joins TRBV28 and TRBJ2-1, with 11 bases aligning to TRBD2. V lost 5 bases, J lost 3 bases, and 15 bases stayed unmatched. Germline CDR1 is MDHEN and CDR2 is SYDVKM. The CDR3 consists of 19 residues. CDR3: CASSPHPSSGGRNYNEQFF. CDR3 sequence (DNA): TGTGCCAGCAGTCCGCACCCCTCTAGCGGGGGGCGGAACTACAATGAGCAGTTCTTC.

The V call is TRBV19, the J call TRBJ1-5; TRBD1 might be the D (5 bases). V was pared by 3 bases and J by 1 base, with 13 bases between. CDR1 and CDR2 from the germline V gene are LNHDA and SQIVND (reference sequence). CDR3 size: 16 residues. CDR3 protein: CASSIGAGRSNQPQHF. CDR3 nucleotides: TGTGCCAGTAGTATCGGGGCAGGGAGAAGCAATCAGCCCCAGCATTTT. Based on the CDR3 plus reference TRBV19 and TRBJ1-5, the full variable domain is DGGITQSPKYLFRKEGQNVTLSCEQNLNHDAMYWYRQDPGQGLRLIYYSQIVNDFQKGDIAEGYSVSREKKESFPLTVTSAQKNPTAFYLCASSIGAGRSNQPQHFGDGTRLSIL.

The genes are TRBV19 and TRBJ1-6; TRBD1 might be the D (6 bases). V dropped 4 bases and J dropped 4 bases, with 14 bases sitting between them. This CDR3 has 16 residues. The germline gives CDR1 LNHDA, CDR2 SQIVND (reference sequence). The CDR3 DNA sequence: TGTGCCAGTAGTACCGGGCAGGGGTGGTATAATTCACCCCTCCACTTT. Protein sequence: CASSTGQGWYNSPLHF.

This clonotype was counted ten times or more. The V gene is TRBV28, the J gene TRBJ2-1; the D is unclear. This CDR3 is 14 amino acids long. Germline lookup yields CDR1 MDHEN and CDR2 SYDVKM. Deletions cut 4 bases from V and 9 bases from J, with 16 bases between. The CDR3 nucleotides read TGTGCCAGCAGTTACCCCCAATTGTGGAGTGAGCAGTTCTTC. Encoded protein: CASSYPQLWSEQFF.

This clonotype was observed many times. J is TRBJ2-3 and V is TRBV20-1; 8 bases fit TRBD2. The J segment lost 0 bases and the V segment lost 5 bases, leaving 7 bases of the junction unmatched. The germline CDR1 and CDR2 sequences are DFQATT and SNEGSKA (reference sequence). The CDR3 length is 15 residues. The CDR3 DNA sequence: TGCAGTGCTTACCCAATAGCGGGGAGCACAGATACGCAGTATTTT. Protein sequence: CSAYPIAGSTDTQYF.

Written as DNA, the CDR3 is TGTGCCAGTAGCACGGGCAGGGACGGCACTGAAGCTTTCTTT. This translates into CASSTGRDGTEAFF. The chain recombines TRBV19 with TRBJ1-1; a possible D gene is TRBD1 (5 bases). V was shortened by 6 bases and J by 4 bases, with 15 bases between the two germline ends. The CDR3 has 14 amino acids. Germline V lookup: CDR1 LNHDA, CDR2 SQIVND (reference sequence).

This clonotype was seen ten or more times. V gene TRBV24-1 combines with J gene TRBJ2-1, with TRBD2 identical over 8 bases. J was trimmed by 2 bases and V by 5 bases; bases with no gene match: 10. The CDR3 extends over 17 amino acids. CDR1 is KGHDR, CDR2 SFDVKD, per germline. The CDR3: CATSVDTGGAAYNEQFF. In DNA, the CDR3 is TGTGCCACCAGTGTCGACACCGGGGGGGCCGCCTACAATGAGCAGTTCTTC.

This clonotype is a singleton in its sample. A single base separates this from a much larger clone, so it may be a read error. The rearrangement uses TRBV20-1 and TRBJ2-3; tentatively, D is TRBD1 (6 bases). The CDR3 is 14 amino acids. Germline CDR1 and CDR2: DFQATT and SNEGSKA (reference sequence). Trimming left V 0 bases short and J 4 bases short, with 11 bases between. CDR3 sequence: CSARDTGIADTQYF. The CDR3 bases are TGCAGTGCTAGAGATACAGGGATTGCAGATACGCAGTATTTT.

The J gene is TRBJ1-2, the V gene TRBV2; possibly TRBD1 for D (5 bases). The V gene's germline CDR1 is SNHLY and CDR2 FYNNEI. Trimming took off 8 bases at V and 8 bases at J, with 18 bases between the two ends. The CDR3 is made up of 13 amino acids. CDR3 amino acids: CASSWTTDEGYTF. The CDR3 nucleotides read TGTGCCAGCTCTTGGACAACCGATGAGGGCTACACCTTC.